This TCR beta chain was captured by sequencing in a study of preoperative IRX-2 immunotherapy in early breast cancer. Trimming took 7 bases from V and 4 from J, leaving 8 bases between them. Germline V CDR1 and CDR2: SQVTM, ANQGSEA. The CDR3 runs 12 residues. Regarding treatment: preoperative locoregional IRX-2 cytokine immunotherapy. Here immunoSEQ multiplex PCR was the method, and the copy in TCRdb shows in-frame clones only, minus some. This sample carries 40,000 to 45,000 clones, 77% of them seen once, and the ten largest clones take approximately 1.1%. This material consisted of tumor tissue, taken after IRX-2 immunotherapy. The TCR comes from a human donor with breast cancer. This chain links TRBV29-1 with TRBJ2-6; D not certain. In DNA form, the CDR3 reads TGCAGCGCCCTCATCGGGGCCAACGTCCTGACTTTC. Encoded protein: CSALIGANVLTF.